This is a list of T cell receptor beta chains from one sample in a study of control samples from healthy donors and cancer patients. Sequencing was performed with immunoSEQ multiplex PCR; in TCRdb, only in-frame clones are kept and a portion is missing. This table holds 50,000 to 70,000 clones, more than 95% found once. Sequenced: blood. The receptor source for this set is a woman under 30 in good health. CDR3s leave out the opening cysteine and the closing phenylalanine or tryptophan. D genes are given only for firm matches.

cdr3_aa,v_call,d_call
ASSSWTGKAF,TRBV7-6,TRBD1
ASTTGLQETQY,TRBV3-1/TRBV3-2,-
ASSLGQGDYGYT,TRBV7-2,TRBD1
ASSPGQVNSPLH,TRBV6-5,TRBD1
SGGPNEQF,TRBV29-1,-
ASSISGQGTPQH,TRBV19,TRBD1
ATSDPNRGAETQY,TRBV24-1,-
ASSLRGIGNTIY,TRBV7-8,-
ASGDEQPQH,TRBV30,-
ASSQDEDRVDQPQH,TRBV3-1/TRBV3-2,TRBD1
ASSQVANEKLF,TRBV4-1,-
ASSFAGNTEAF,TRBV5-1,-
ASRPDRTPRGYT,TRBV6-1,-
ASSLILAGAF,TRBV7-2,-
ASSVAGAAYGYT,TRBV2,-
ASSLGAVGNQPQH,TRBV27,-
ASSRPGGDYGYT,TRBV6-6,TRBD1
ASSSGPPGRDYGYT,TRBV7-8,-